A selection of T cell receptor beta chains follows, all from one sample in a study of blood T cells in healthy people across ages. TCRdb reprocessed the 5' RACE reads via MiXCR and lists one record per CDR3 protein. This table holds under 800,000 distinct CDR3 sequences, roughly two fifths found once. Sample: blood. Receptors were obtained from a woman in her fifties or sixties in good health. The CDR3 runs from the conserved cysteine through the conserved F or W. The order of the fields is D gene, V gene, J gene, CDR3 protein. The D gene is left open where the match is weak.

TRBD1,TRBV20-1,TRBJ2-7,CSATTDRDYEQYF
-,TRBV28,TRBJ2-3,CASSLRAPGQRGNTQYF
TRBD2,TRBV27,TRBJ2-1,CAAGGRGNEQFF
TRBD2,TRBV9,TRBJ2-1,CASSVGLAGANEQFF
TRBD2,TRBV9,TRBJ2-5,CASSVVGTSGTQETQYF
TRBD1,TRBV28,TRBJ2-4,CASRTGGFVDIQYF
TRBD2,TRBV6-2/TRBV6-3,TRBJ2-5,CACSLAGGHEGTQYF
-,TRBV18,TRBJ1-1,CASSPRGMNTEAFF
TRBD2,TRBV11-1,TRBJ2-3,CVSSRYSGSVTDTQYF
-,TRBV28,TRBJ2-5,CASSFHREETQYF
-,TRBV7-9,TRBJ2-3,CANLAANTDTQYF
TRBD2,TRBV4-3,TRBJ2-1,CASSQEGGPGLAYNEQFF